This is a list of T cell receptor beta chains from one sample in a study of T cell responses to AZD1222 COVID-19 vaccine. The protocol was immunoSEQ multiplex PCR, while the TCRdb copy is restricted to in-frame clones and leaves out a portion. The sample lists 150,000 or so clones, over 85% occurring once. The sample here was peripheral blood, taken on day 0 of AZD1222 vaccination. The source of these receptors is an adult in good health. Both conserved end residues are part of each CDR3. The D gene is left open where the match is weak. The size of a clone is reported for some rows only, either as once, few or many, or as a class for expanded clones.

.	TRBD2	TRBV5-4	TRBJ2-1	CASYTGTRHNEQFF	TGTGCCAGTTATACCGGGACTAGACACAATGAGCAGTTCTTC
.	TRBD2	TRBV6-6	TRBJ2-1	CASSAGTSNQFF	TGTGCCAGCAGTGCGGGGACTAGCAATCAGTTCTTC
.	.	TRBV3-1/TRBV3-2	TRBJ2-2	CASSQDLKRFYTGELFF	TGTGCCAGCAGCCAAGATCTGAAAAGGTTTTACACCGGGGAGCTGTTTTTT
.	.	TRBV18	TRBJ1-5	CASSSGPPLNQPQHF	TGTGCCAGCTCGTCCGGGCCGCCTCTGAATCAGCCCCAGCATTTT
.	.	TRBV29-1	TRBJ1-6	CSIRTTVESPLHF	TGCAGCATAAGGACAACGGTGGAATCACCCCTCCACTTT
.	TRBD2	TRBV27	TRBJ2-7	CASSSDPPPVLSGSYEQYF	TGTGCCAGCAGTTCAGATCCACCCCCGGTACTTAGCGGGAGCTACGAGCAGTACTTC
.	.	TRBV28	TRBJ1-1	CASRLGQENVKAFF	TGTGCCAGCAGGTTGGGTCAGGAGAACGTCAAAGCTTTCTTT
.	.	TRBV19	TRBJ1-2	CASSFPFNYGYTF	TGTGCCAGTAGTTTCCCCTTTAACTATGGCTACACCTTC
.	.	TRBV15	TRBJ2-7	CATSRVSGGEEQYF	TGTGCCACCAGCAGAGTTAGCGGTGGGGAGGAGCAGTACTTC
.	TRBD2	TRBV5-4	TRBJ2-5	CVTGAGGPETQYF	TGTGTGACGGGGGCGGGGGGGCCAGAGACCCAGTACTTC
.	.	TRBV20-1	TRBJ2-7	CSGRGTYEQYF	TGCAGTGGAAGGGGAACCTACGAGCAGTACTTC
.	TRBD1	TRBV6-2/TRBV6-3	TRBJ2-7	CASSPSRQGLYEQYF	TGTGCCAGCAGTCCATCGCGACAGGGCCTCTACGAGCAGTACTTC
.	.	TRBV5-5	TRBJ2-1	CASSPYGTNEQFF	TGTGCCAGCAGCCCGTACGGGACCAATGAGCAGTTCTTC
.	.	TRBV3-1/TRBV3-2	TRBJ2-2	CASSPLNTGELFF	TGTGCCAGCAGCCCACTAAACACCGGGGAGCTGTTTTTT
.	TRBD1	TRBV15	TRBJ2-7	CATSTQGYYEQYF	TGTGCCACCAGCACACAGGGGTACTACGAGCAGTACTTC
.	.	TRBV5-1	TRBJ2-3	CASSFGGTDTQYF	TGCGCCAGCAGTTTCGGAGGCACAGATACGCAGTATTTT
.	.	TRBV7-2	TRBJ2-1	CASSQPRLGGNEQFF	TGTGCCAGCAGCCAACCTCGGCTGGGGGGCAATGAGCAGTTCTTC
.	.	TRBV27	TRBJ1-4	CASSFRVANEKLFF	TGTGCCAGCAGTTTCCGGGTCGCCAATGAAAAACTGTTTTTT
once	TRBD1	TRBV19	TRBJ2-1	CASSEGAFYNEQFF	TGTGCCAGTAGTGAGGGGGCCTTCTACAATGAGCAGTTCTTC
.	.	TRBV28	TRBJ1-5	CASSPHRDNQPQHF	TGTGCCAGCAGTCCTCACAGGGACAATCAGCCCCAGCATTTT
.	.	TRBV14	TRBJ2-1	CASSQVGAGSYNEQFF	TGTGCCAGCAGCCAAGTTGGGGCGGGCTCCTACAATGAGCAGTTCTTC
.	.	TRBV18	TRBJ1-5	CASSPRQSSNQPQHF	TGTGCCAGCTCACCGAGACAGTCTAGCAATCAGCCCCAGCATTTT
.	.	TRBV19	TRBJ2-1	CASSKSAYNEQFF	TGTGCCAGTAGTAAAAGCGCTTACAATGAGCAGTTCTTC